This T cell receptor (beta chain) emerged from a study of control samples from healthy donors and cancer patients. The germline V and J ends were trimmed by 2 bases and 0 bases, with 10 bases remaining between them. CDR3 length: 15 residues. CDR1 and CDR2 (germline): MNHEY, SVGAGI. Only in-frame clones appear in the TCRdb table, and some are missing; sequencing was by immunoSEQ multiplex PCR. The sample lists some 76,000 clones, under 90% occurring once. The TCR comes from a woman between 45 and 60 years old with colorectal cancer. This sequence joins TRBV6-5 and TRBJ1-2, with D maybe TRBD1 (5 bases). Sequencing input: PBMCs. CDR3: CASSYGAASNYGYTF. CDR3 DNA: TGTGCCAGCAGTTACGGGGCAGCTTCTAACTATGGCTACACCTTC.